This record looks at one T cell receptor beta chain sequence and its context. V lost 9 bases, J lost 13 bases, and 18 bases lay in between. The CDR3 spans 11 residues. CDR1 and CDR2 from the germline V gene are MNHEY and SVGAGI. This sample is part of a study of T cell responses to AZD1222 COVID-19 vaccine. Repertoires were generated with immunoSEQ multiplex PCR, while TCRdb's copy carries only in-frame clones and drops some. The sample has 85,000 to 130,000 clones; roughly nine tenths are singletons. The sample in question was peripheral blood, obtained on day 0 of AZD1222 vaccination. The gene calls are TRBV6-5 and TRBJ1-2; D is undetermined. The TCR sequence derives from an adult in good health. CDR3 bases: TGTGCCAGTCGCCAGCACTACATGTCCACCTTC. Translated: CASRQHYMSTF.